This TCR beta chain appears in the sequencing data of a study of human T cells and chemical hapten exposure. Overall study context: How much TCR each sample yielded varied, mostly because pooled library volumes differed slightly.

The V gene's germline CDR1 is SNHLY and CDR2 FYNNEI. The V and J ends lost 6 bases and 4 bases respectively, with 16 bases between them. The length of the CDR3 is 16 residues. As for time point: patch test 1, 2 weeks after DPC sensitization. Treatment given: therapeutic diphenylcyclopropenone sensitization with weekly scalp DPC. One entry per CDR3 protein results from TCRdb running MiXCR on the RACE reads. The sample lists over 65,000 distinct CDR3 sequences; around a tenth were seen once. The receptor was derived from a woman aged 45 to 65 with alopecia areata. Some clones in this sample may be carry-over from other donors' samples. V and J are TRBV2 and TRBJ2-6; unclear D gene. Sequences were derived from whole blood, sampled in connection with sensitization to the hapten diphenylcyclopropenone (DPC). CDR3 sequence reads: CASRTRVEGGANVLTF. The DNA for the CDR3 is TGTGCCAGCAGAACCCGCGTCGAAGGGGGGGCCAACGTCCTGACTTTC.